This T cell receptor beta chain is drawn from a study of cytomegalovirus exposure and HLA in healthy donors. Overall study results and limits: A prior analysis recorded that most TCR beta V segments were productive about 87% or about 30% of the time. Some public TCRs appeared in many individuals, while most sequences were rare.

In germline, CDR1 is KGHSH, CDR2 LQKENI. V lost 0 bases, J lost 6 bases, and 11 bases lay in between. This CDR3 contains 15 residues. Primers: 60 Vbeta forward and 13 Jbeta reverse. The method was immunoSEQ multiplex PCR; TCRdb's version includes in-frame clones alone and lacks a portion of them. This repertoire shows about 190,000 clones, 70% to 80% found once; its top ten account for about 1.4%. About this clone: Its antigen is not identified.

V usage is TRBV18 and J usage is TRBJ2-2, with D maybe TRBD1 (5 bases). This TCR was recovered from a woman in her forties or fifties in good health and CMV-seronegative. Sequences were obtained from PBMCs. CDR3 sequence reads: CASSPPAGPAGELFF. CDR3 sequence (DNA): TGTGCCAGCTCACCACCAGCAGGGCCGGCCGGGGAGCTGTTTTTT.